This is a list of T cell receptor beta chains from one sample in a study of control samples from healthy donors and cancer patients. The data were produced by immunoSEQ multiplex PCR, yet TCRdb's version contains in-frame clones alone and is incomplete. The sample comprises roughly 150,000 clones, about 93% of which are singletons, and 2% to 2.5% rests with the top ten. Material: blood. The source of these receptors is a middle-aged man in good health. Each CDR3 is given with its conserved first and last residue. A D gene is named only where the DNA matches it firmly. A row's size may be missing; if present it is once, few, many or a size class.

D gene: .
J gene: TRBJ1-6
clone size: few
V gene: TRBV5-8
CDR3 protein: CASSLGGRGRSPLHF
CDR3 DNA: TGTGCCAGCAGCTTGGGGGGAAGGGGAAGGTCACCCCTCCACTTT

D gene: .
J gene: TRBJ2-7
clone size: .
V gene: TRBV18
CDR3 protein: CASSERQVPNYEQYF
CDR3 DNA: TGTGCCAGCTCAGAAAGACAGGTACCTAACTACGAGCAGTACTTC

D gene: .
J gene: TRBJ1-5
clone size: .
V gene: TRBV5-1
CDR3 protein: CASSVGIANQPQHF
CDR3 DNA: TGCGCCAGCAGCGTCGGGATCGCTAATCAGCCCCAGCATTTT

D gene: .
J gene: TRBJ2-5
clone size: .
V gene: TRBV10-3
CDR3 protein: CAISESRAGQETQYF
CDR3 DNA: TGTGCCATCAGTGAGTCAAGAGCAGGACAAGAGACCCAGTACTTC

D gene: .
J gene: TRBJ1-1
clone size: .
V gene: TRBV11-2
CDR3 protein: CASSFGSNTEAFF
CDR3 DNA: TGTGCCAGCAGCTTCGGATCGAACACTGAAGCTTTCTTT

D gene: TRBD1
J gene: TRBJ1-5
clone size: .
V gene: TRBV19
CDR3 protein: CASNDMTGGNQPQHF
CDR3 DNA: TGTGCCAGTAACGATATGACAGGGGGTAATCAGCCCCAGCATTTT

D gene: .
J gene: TRBJ2-1
clone size: .
V gene: TRBV14
CDR3 protein: CASSQVGGSYNEQFF
CDR3 DNA: TGTGCCAGCAGCCAAGTAGGGGGTTCCTACAATGAGCAGTTCTTC

D gene: .
J gene: TRBJ1-3
clone size: .
V gene: TRBV11-2
CDR3 protein: CASSLEGAAGRNSGNTIYF
CDR3 DNA: TGTGCCAGCAGCTTAGAAGGGGCGGCAGGGAGAAACTCTGGAAACACCATATATTTT

D gene: TRBD1
J gene: TRBJ2-7
clone size: .
V gene: TRBV19
CDR3 protein: CASSYRGPGREQYF
CDR3 DNA: TGTGCCAGTAGCTACAGGGGGCCAGGACGCGAGCAGTACTTC

D gene: TRBD2
J gene: TRBJ2-7
clone size: .
V gene: TRBV27
CDR3 protein: CASSLAGVEYEQYF
CDR3 DNA: TGTGCCAGCAGTTTAGCGGGAGTGGAATACGAGCAGTACTTC

D gene: .
J gene: TRBJ2-6
clone size: .
V gene: TRBV6-4
CDR3 protein: CASSARFNSGANVLTF
CDR3 DNA: TGTGCCAGCAGTGCCCGGTTCAACTCTGGGGCCAACGTCCTGACTTTC

D gene: .
J gene: TRBJ2-7
clone size: .
V gene: TRBV6-5
CDR3 protein: CASRRDGDNYEQYF
CDR3 DNA: TGTGCCAGCAGGAGGGACGGCGATAACTACGAGCAGTACTTC

D gene: TRBD2
J gene: TRBJ2-3
clone size: .
V gene: TRBV10-3
CDR3 protein: CATGTSGSPSTDTQYF
CDR3 DNA: TGTGCCACCGGGACTAGCGGGTCGCCGAGCACAGATACGCAGTATTTT

D gene: .
J gene: TRBJ2-5
clone size: .
V gene: TRBV14
CDR3 protein: CASSQLGGETQYF
CDR3 DNA: TGTGCCAGCAGCCAACTGGGCGGAGAGACCCAGTACTTC

D gene: .
J gene: TRBJ1-2
clone size: few
V gene: TRBV19
CDR3 protein: CASTHFLDKSYGYTF
CDR3 DNA: TGTGCCAGTACCCATTTTCTCGACAAGAGCTATGGCTACACCTTC

D gene: .
J gene: TRBJ1-4
clone size: .
V gene: TRBV27
CDR3 protein: CASSVRGKNEKLFF
CDR3 DNA: TGTGCCAGCAGTGTCAGGGGAAAGAATGAAAAACTGTTTTTT

D gene: .
J gene: TRBJ2-1
clone size: .
V gene: TRBV7-2
CDR3 protein: CASSLDRAGYNEQFF
CDR3 DNA: TGTGCCAGCAGCTTAGATCGGGCGGGCTACAATGAGCAGTTCTTC

D gene: .
J gene: TRBJ2-5
clone size: .
V gene: TRBV3-1/TRBV3-2
CDR3 protein: CASRIQETQYF
CDR3 DNA: TGTGCCAGCAGGATCCAAGAGACCCAGTACTTC

D gene: .
J gene: TRBJ1-6
clone size: .
V gene: TRBV18
CDR3 protein: CASSPLRDSPLHF
CDR3 DNA: TGTGCCAGCTCACCCTTGAGGGATTCACCCCTCCACTTT

D gene: .
J gene: TRBJ1-1
clone size: .
V gene: TRBV11-2
CDR3 protein: CASSLWGGLTNTEAFF
CDR3 DNA: TGTGCCAGCAGCTTATGGGGCGGTCTAACGAACACTGAAGCTTTCTTT

D gene: .
J gene: TRBJ2-5
clone size: .
V gene: TRBV5-6
CDR3 protein: CASSLTGKAETQYF
CDR3 DNA: TGTGCCAGCAGCTTGACAGGAAAGGCAGAGACCCAGTACTTC

D gene: .
J gene: TRBJ2-1
clone size: once
V gene: TRBV10-3
CDR3 protein: CAIRTEIHEQFF
CDR3 DNA: TGTGCCATTAGGACAGAGATCCATGAGCAGTTCTTC

D gene: TRBD2
J gene: TRBJ2-7
clone size: .
V gene: TRBV4-1
CDR3 protein: CASSQDPSGTFYEQYF
CDR3 DNA: TGCGCCAGCAGCCAAGATCCTAGCGGGACCTTCTACGAGCAGTACTTC

D gene: .
J gene: TRBJ1-5
clone size: .
V gene: TRBV27
CDR3 protein: CASSFSGGGSQPQHF
CDR3 DNA: TGTGCCAGCAGTTTTTCGGGGGGCGGAAGTCAGCCCCAGCATTTT

D gene: .
J gene: TRBJ2-3
clone size: .
V gene: TRBV4-2
CDR3 protein: CASSQGRWGSTDTQYF
CDR3 DNA: TGTGCCAGCAGCCAGGGTAGGTGGGGGTCCACAGATACGCAGTATTTT

D gene: .
J gene: TRBJ2-3
clone size: .
V gene: TRBV20-1
CDR3 protein: CSALLYYQYF
CDR3 DNA: TGCAGTGCTTTGCTATATTACCAGTATTTT

D gene: TRBD2
J gene: TRBJ2-1
clone size: .
V gene: TRBV11-2
CDR3 protein: CASSLELATNEQFF
CDR3 DNA: TGTGCCAGCAGCTTAGAACTAGCGACCAATGAGCAGTTCTTC